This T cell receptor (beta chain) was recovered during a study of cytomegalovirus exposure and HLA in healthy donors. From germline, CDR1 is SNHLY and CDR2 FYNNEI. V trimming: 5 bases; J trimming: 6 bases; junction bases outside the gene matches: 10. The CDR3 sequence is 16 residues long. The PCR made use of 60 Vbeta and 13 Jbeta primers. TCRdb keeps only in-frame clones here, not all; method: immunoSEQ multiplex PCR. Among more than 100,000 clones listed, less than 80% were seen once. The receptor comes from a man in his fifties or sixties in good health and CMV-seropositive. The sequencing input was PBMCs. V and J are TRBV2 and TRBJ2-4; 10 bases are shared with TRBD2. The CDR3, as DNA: TGTGCCAGCAGTATTCTAGCGGGGGCGTACGGAAACATTCAGTACTTC. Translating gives CASSILAGAYGNIQYF.